This T cell receptor (beta chain) was documented in a study of identical twins. Study-level findings and limits: While abundant cord blood beta clonotypes carried fewer insertions, memory repertoires showed no such pattern. Within beta out-of-frame sequences, the excess sharing observed between twins was weaker.

It was template switching that added a universal primer site, and there were unique molecular identifiers on the cDNA. One entry per CDR3 protein results from TCRdb running MiXCR on the 5' RACE reads. Of about 1.7 million distinct CDR3 sequences in the sample, about 32% were seen once. The CDR3 has 14 residues. Looked up from germline, CDR1 is SGHTA and CDR2 is FQGNSA. Trimming removed 5 bases at V and 7 bases at J, with 18 bases between. On this clonotype: Antigen specificity is unknown.

The TCR was taken from a newborn girl in good health. This chain links TRBV7-2 with TRBJ2-7; TRBD1 or TRBD2 may be the D gene (5 bases each). The sequenced sample was cord blood. The chain's CDR3 is CASSPGRVNNEQYF. The CDR3 DNA sequence: TGTGCCAGCAGCCCGGGACGGGTTAACAATGAGCAGTACTTC.